Shown below are 32 T cell receptor beta chains from a single sample sequenced in a study of blood T cell repertoires in COVID-19. Libraries were prepared by immunoSEQ multiplex PCR; TCRdb keeps only in-frame clonotypes and omits some of them. The table lists 150,000 to 200,000 clones, about 85% of them singletons. Sequenced material: PBMCs or T cells enriched from blood (not recorded which). These receptors were collected from a middle-aged woman in a cohort exposed to, infected with or recovered from COVID-19 (not recorded which).

CDR3 residues: CASSAEGLALVDEQYF. The CDR3 DNA follows: TGTGCCAGCAGCGCTGAAGGACTAGCTTTAGTTGACGAGCAGTACTTC. V usage is TRBV9 and J usage is TRBJ2-7, with 8 nucleotides matching TRBD2. The CDR3 is made up of 16 amino acids. J gave up 5 bases and V 3 bases, and 13 bases lay outside the gene matches. Germline CDR1 SGDLS, CDR2 YYNGEE.

The V gene is TRBV7-8, the J gene TRBJ1-1, with 10 bases fitting TRBD1. The CDR3 extends over 15 amino acids. The V segment lost 5 bases and the J segment 6 bases; nucleotides outside the gene matches: 9. The germline V gene has CDR1 SGHVS and CDR2 FQNEAQ. CDR3 sequence reads: CASSIGQGQGAEAFF. The CDR3, as DNA: TGTGCCAGCAGCATAGGCCAAGGACAGGGGGCTGAAGCTTTCTTT.

The J gene is TRBJ1-2, the V gene TRBV7-9; possibly TRBD1 for D (5 bases). Germline CDR1 and CDR2: SEHNR and FQNEAQ (reference sequence). Trimming pared 4 bases from V and 1 base from J, leaving 22 bases between. The CDR3 extends over 18 amino acids. CDR3 in amino acids: CASSSVGKGPFFNYGYTF. Written as DNA, the CDR3 is TGTGCCAGCAGCTCCGTCGGCAAGGGGCCCTTCTTTAACTATGGCTACACCTTC.

V is TRBV19 and J is TRBJ2-6, with 8 bases aligning to TRBD1. Trimming at V came to 3 bases and at J to 3 bases, leaving 1 base not matched to a gene. Per the germline V gene, CDR1 is LNHDA and CDR2 is SQIVND (reference sequence). The CDR3 extends over 15 amino acids. CDR3 amino acids: CASSMDRDGANVLTF. The DNA for the CDR3 is TGTGCCAGTAGTATGGACAGGGATGGGGCCAACGTCCTGACTTTC.

V is TRBV5-6 and J is TRBJ1-6, with D tentatively TRBD1 (6 bases). The CDR3 loop spans 14 amino acids. Germline V gene sequence: CDR1 SGHDT, CDR2 YYEEEE. V lost 4 bases to trimming and J lost 10 bases, with 15 bases between them. Written as DNA, the CDR3 is TGTGCCAGCAGCCTGGGGGACAAGGGGTCACCCCTCCACTTT. Translated: CASSLGDKGSPLHF.

The chain has TRBV3-1 (or the pseudogene TRBV3-2) and TRBJ1-2; 8 nucleotides agree with TRBD1. Germline CDR1 is LGHDT and CDR2 is YNNKEL (reference sequence). With V trimmed by 1 base and J by 6 bases, 7 bases remained unmatched. This CDR3 contains 15 residues. CDR3 region: CASSQVPGTGDGYTF. In nucleotides, the CDR3 is TGTGCCAGCAGCCAAGTTCCCGGGACAGGTGATGGCTACACCTTC.

The chain combines TRBV5-4 with TRBJ2-1; D unclear. The CDR3 length is 15 residues. Germline CDR1 and CDR2: SGHNT and YYREEE (reference sequence). V shed 2 bases and J shed 0 bases, with 9 bases lying between them. CDR3 sequence (DNA): TGTGCCAGCAGCTTTCAGAGGAGCTCCTACAATGAGCAGTTCTTC. Translating it yields CASSFQRSSYNEQFF.

V and J are TRBV5-1 and TRBJ1-2, with D perhaps TRBD1 (5 bases). This CDR3 contains 14 residues. V lost 1 base and J lost 1, with 8 bases in between. Germline V lookup: CDR1 SGHRS, CDR2 YFSETQ. The CDR3 coding sequence is TGCGCCAGCAGCTTGATCGACAGTAACTATGGCTACACCTTC. Protein: CASSLIDSNYGYTF.

The V gene is TRBV12-3 or TRBV12-4, the J gene TRBJ1-4; D is uncertain. Trimming stripped 4 bases from V and 8 bases from J, with 11 bases between. CDR3 length: 13 residues. This CDR3 is CASSSGVGEKLFF. The CDR3 region has the DNA TGTGCCAGCAGTTCCGGGGTTGGGGAAAAACTGTTTTTT.

The rearrangement joins TRBV21-1 to TRBJ2-7; the D call TRBD2 from the table was never checked on the DNA. TRBV21-1 is an annotated pseudogene. This CDR3 has 20 residues. The CDR3 nucleotides read TGTGCCAGCAGCAAATATGGAGGCGGGGCGGGGGAGTCTCGTCCCTACGAGCAGTACTTC. Translation gives CASSKYGGGAGESRPYEQYF.

The genes are TRBV7-9 and TRBJ2-7; 10 bases fit TRBD2. CDR3 size: 17 residues. Germline values: CDR1 SEHNR, CDR2 FQNEAQ (reference sequence). V shed 2 bases and J 2 bases; nucleotides not matched to a gene: 9. The CDR3 spells CASSLPLTSGTTYEQYF. CDR3 bases: TGTGCCAGCAGCTTACCCCTAACTAGCGGGACGACCTACGAGCAGTACTTC.

The V and J genes are TRBV4-1 and TRBJ1-5; 9 bases are a match to TRBD1. Germline CDR1 is MGHRA and CDR2 is YSYEKL. Trimming at V came to 3 bases and at J to 7 bases, leaving 10 bases not matched to a gene. The CDR3 spans 16 residues. The DNA for the CDR3 is TGCGCCAGCAGCCAGGGATCGGACAGGGGAGTCCAGCCCCAGCATTTT. This encodes CASSQGSDRGVQPQHF.

This chain links TRBV11-2 with TRBJ1-3, with no clear D. The CDR3 extends over 14 amino acids. CDR1 is SGHAT, CDR2 FQNNGV, per germline. The germline V and J ends were trimmed by 5 bases and 1 base, with 9 bases remaining between them. CDR3 residues: CASSPSGSGNTIYF. In DNA form, the CDR3 reads TGTGCCAGCAGCCCCAGCGGTTCTGGAAACACCATATATTTT. Based on the CDR3 plus reference TRBV11-2 and TRBJ1-3, the full variable domain is EAGVAQSPRYKIIEKRQSVAFWCNPISGHATLYWYQQILGQGPKLLIQFQNNGVVDDSQLPKDRFSAERLKGVDSTLKIQPAKLEDSAVYLCASSPSGSGNTIYFGEGSWLTVV.

This rearrangement joins TRBV15 to TRBJ2-7; no clear D. Germline values: CDR1 LNHNV, CDR2 YYDKDF (reference sequence). The CDR3 contains 12 residues. V dropped 4 bases and J dropped 5 bases, with 9 bases sitting between them. CDR3 region: CATSTGYHEQYF. DNA of the CDR3: TGTGCCACCAGCACAGGCTACCACGAGCAGTACTTC. The variable domain in full, completed from reference TRBV15 and TRBJ2-7, reads DAMVIQNPRYQVTQFGKPVTLSCSQTLNHNVMYWYQQKSSQAPKLLFHYYDKDFNNEADTPDNFQSRRPNTSFCFLDIRSPGLGDTAMYLCATSTGYHEQYFGPGTRLTVT.

This chain connects TRBV9 to TRBJ1-2; 7 nucleotides line up with TRBD1. Trimming removed 0 bases from V and 3 bases from J; junction bases left unmatched: 2. This CDR3 is built from 14 residues. Germline V gene sequence: CDR1 SGDLS, CDR2 YYNGEE. Here the CDR3 DNA reads TGTGCCAGCAGCGTAGCTGGGACAGACTATGGCTACACCTTC. Protein product: CASSVAGTDYGYTF.

This sequence joins TRBV6-5 and TRBJ1-2; D unresolved. V lost 5 bases and J lost 1, with 11 bases in between. CDR3 length equals 14 residues. In germline, CDR1 is MNHEY, CDR2 SVGAGI. CDR3 DNA: TGTGCCAGCAGTCAGTTCGGACTTAACTATGGCTACACCTTC. Translated, it gives CASSQFGLNYGYTF.

The chain recombines TRBV11-1 with TRBJ2-7; 9 bases map to TRBD1. The CDR3 runs to 15 residues. J lost 4 bases, V lost 2 bases, and 6 bases had no gene match. Germline CDR1 is SGHAT and CDR2 is FQDESV (reference sequence). CDR3 region: CASSLSGGQGYEQYF. CDR3 in DNA: TGTGCCAGCAGCTTATCCGGTGGACAGGGGTACGAGCAGTACTTC.

The CDR3: CASSSGATRYGYTF. The CDR3 DNA is TGTGCCAGCAGTTCAGGGGCAACGCGCTATGGCTACACCTTC. V and J are TRBV2 and TRBJ1-2; D is perhaps TRBD1 (6 bases). CDR3 length equals 14 residues. Germline V gives CDR1 SNHLY, CDR2 FYNNEI. Trimming cost V 5 bases and J 4 bases, with 14 bases left between them.

This chain uses TRBV5-1 with TRBJ1-1; TRBD1 matches 8 bases. Germline V gives CDR1 SGHRS, CDR2 YFSETQ. The CDR3 extends over 15 amino acids. Trimming at V came to 4 bases and at J to 4 bases, leaving 9 bases not matched to a gene. CDR3 loop: CASSRPDRDRTEAFF. The CDR3 DNA follows: TGCGCCAGCAGCAGACCGGACAGGGACCGCACTGAAGCTTTCTTT.

The chain combines TRBV10-3 with TRBJ1-1; no reliable D call. Germline V CDR1 and CDR2: ENHRY, SYGVKD. Trimming removed 0 bases from V and 7 bases from J, with 12 bases in between. CDR3 length equals 14 residues. The CDR3 coding sequence is TGTGCCATCAGTGAGTCGGGGAGGGATCATGAAGCTTTCTTT. It codes for CAISESGRDHEAFF.

Note on this clone: Mismatch with germline at one junction end may stem from a read error. The chain uses TRBV7-2 and TRBJ2-2; 12 nucleotides match TRBD2. The CDR3 covers 17 residues. Looked up from germline, CDR1 is SGHTA and CDR2 is FQGNSA. CDR3: CASSLVWTSGNPGELFF. CDR3 DNA: TGTGCCAGCAGCTTGGTGTGGACTAGCGGGAACCCCGGGGAGCTGTTTTTT.

This chain uses TRBV7-9 with TRBJ2-7; the D gene is possibly TRBD1 (6 bases). V was pared by 5 bases and J by 4 bases, with 15 bases between. This CDR3 spans 14 amino acids. Germline CDR1 reads SEHNR; CDR2 reads FQNEAQ (reference sequence). Here the CDR3 reads CASSPRTAKYEQYF. In DNA form, the CDR3 reads TGTGCCAGCAGCCCCCGGACAGCAAAATACGAGCAGTACTTC.

V and J are TRBV7-6 and TRBJ1-1; D is possibly TRBD1 (6 bases). CDR1 SGHVS and CDR2 FNYEAQ come from the germline V gene. The CDR3 totals 13 residues. The germline V and J ends were trimmed by 6 bases and 2 bases, with 10 bases remaining between them. CDR3 sequence reads: CASSRTDNTEAFF. The CDR3, as DNA: TGTGCCAGCAGTCGGACAGATAACACTGAAGCTTTCTTT.

The chain uses TRBV15 and TRBJ2-7, with D possibly TRBD2 on 6 matching bases. CDR1 and CDR2 (germline): LNHNV, YYDKDF (reference sequence). The CDR3 has 13 residues. Trimming stripped 5 bases from V and 0 bases from J, with 8 bases between. DNA for the CDR3: TGTGCCACCAGCGGGCGGGACTCCTACGAGCAGTACTTC. This codes for CATSGRDSYEQYF. The entire variable domain, with the rest obtained from reference TRBV15 and TRBJ2-7, is as follows: DAMVIQNPRYQVTQFGKPVTLSCSQTLNHNVMYWYQQKSSQAPKLLFHYYDKDFNNEADTPDNFQSRRPNTSFCFLDIRSPGLGDTAMYLCATSGRDSYEQYFGPGTRLTVT.

The rearrangement links TRBV7-9 to TRBJ1-2, with a tentative D call TRBD1 (6 bases). The CDR3 is made up of 14 amino acids. V shed 5 bases and J shed 8 bases, with 18 bases lying between them. Germline CDR1 SEHNR, CDR2 FQNEAQ (reference sequence). As DNA, the CDR3 is TGTGCCAGCAGCGCCCCAGAACAGGGTGAAGGCTACACCTTC. It codes for CASSAPEQGEGYTF.

The V gene is TRBV24-1, the J gene TRBJ1-5, with a tentative D call TRBD1 (5 bases). V was shortened by 4 bases and J by 0 bases, with 15 bases between the two germline ends. This CDR3 spans 17 amino acids. Germline lookup yields CDR1 KGHDR and CDR2 SFDVKD. The CDR3 DNA reads TGTGCCACCAGTGACGGGCGGAGGGGAGATAGCAATCAGCCCCAGCATTTT. Translated: CATSDGRRGDSNQPQHF.

The rearrangement joins TRBV2 to TRBJ2-1; 12 bases align to TRBD2. The CDR3 contains 17 residues. V shed 7 bases, J shed 3 bases, and the junction held 10 bases outside the gene matches. The germline gives CDR1 SNHLY, CDR2 FYNNEI. The CDR3 here is CASKRTSGIVGYNEQFF. The CDR3 nucleotides are TGTGCCAGCAAGAGGACTAGCGGGATCGTCGGCTACAATGAGCAGTTCTTC.

The CDR3 nucleotides are TGTGCCAGCGGAGGACAGGGACTCGGAAACACCATATATTTT. This sequence encodes CASGGQGLGNTIYF. V gene TRBV28 combines with J gene TRBJ1-3, with 8 bases lining up with TRBD1. The CDR3 runs to 14 residues. Germline CDR1 reads MDHEN; CDR2 reads SYDVKM. V dropped 8 bases and J dropped 4; count of bases not matched to a gene: 7.

V is TRBV2 and J is TRBJ1-1; D is undetermined. Germline V gene data show CDR1 as SNHLY and CDR2 as FYNNEI. CDR3 length: 15 amino acids. V lost 4 bases and J 4 bases, leaving 16 bases between the germline ends. The CDR3 sequence: CASSVEYGGSTEAFF. The CDR3 region has the DNA TGTGCCAGCAGTGTAGAGTATGGCGGTAGCACTGAAGCTTTCTTT.

The CDR3 protein is CASSDPQGRWDTEAFF. The CDR3 nucleotides are TGTGCCAGCAGTGACCCACAGGGGCGCTGGGACACTGAAGCTTTCTTT. The chain joins TRBV6-4 to TRBJ1-1, with 7 bases aligning to TRBD1. Germline trimming cut 2 bases from V and 3 bases from J; bases unmatched to any gene: 9. The CDR3 spans 16 residues. The V gene's germline CDR1 is MRHNA and CDR2 SNTAGT.

This chain's CDR3 is CAISESGTGGRELFF. CDR3 DNA: TGTGCCATCAGTGAGTCGGGGACAGGGGGCCGAGAGCTGTTTTTT. The chain employs TRBV10-3 and TRBJ2-2; 12 bases align to TRBD1. The germline V gene encodes CDR1 ENHRY and CDR2 SYGVKD. Losses at the gene ends were 0 bases for V and 11 bases for J; bases not matched to a gene: 4. This CDR3 region has 15 residues.

This clone was counted only a few times. V is TRBV15 and J is TRBJ2-7, with a tentative D call TRBD2 (6 bases). The CDR3 contains 14 residues. Per the germline V gene, CDR1 is LNHNV and CDR2 is YYDKDF (reference sequence). Trimming took off 0 bases at V and 5 bases at J, with 11 bases between the two ends. CDR3 sequence: CATSRDLERDEQYF. CDR3 sequence (DNA): TGTGCCACCAGCAGAGATTTAGAGCGGGACGAGCAGTACTTC.